This T cell receptor beta chain was captured in a study of a mutant IDH1 vaccine in newly diagnosed glioma (dated by TCRdb to the early 2020s). For the wider study: Of the 25 to 35 patients who were treated, about 62% were male and roughly 38% were female, and the mean age was about 40 years. Before enrollment, most patients had been given radiochemotherapy with temozolomide as standard therapy, while the rest had received either radiotherapy alone or temozolomide alone. Peripheral blood was collected at six visits: V03 (baseline), V05, V07, V10, V12 and V13. For exploratory analyses, fewer than 30 treated patients had longitudinal TCRB deep sequencing done wherever samples were available.

General findings and caveats noted by the study authors: Changes in the top peripheral T cell clonotypes picked up by TCRB sequencing did not appear to be linked to pseudoprogression. According to the authors, sample limitations meant that analyses of patient blood samples could not be reproduced. PBMC samples for TCRB deep sequencing were selected based on availability. Immune responses induced by the vaccine were seen in over 80% of patients across multiple MHC alleles.

Library preparation employed the immunoSEQ multiplex PCR assay. Rearranged TCR beta chain sequences were amplified using the hsTCRB Kit according to the manufacturer's protocol. Sequencing of TCRB libraries was carried out on an Illumina MiSeq. The original pipeline was this. Demultiplexing, trimming and gene mapping were performed with the kit vendor's proprietary platform. The table comes from immuneACCESS by way of TCRdb, which keeps in-frame sequences with V and J called. Part of the clones is missing from these tables; in studies checked, under half for an unresolved V gene and the rest for unknown reasons. The V and J calls and clone size come from that table; D and trimming were worked out from the DNA. In all, the sample holds around 60,000 clones, and 75% to 95% of those were seen once. The biggest ten clones account for 2.6% of the sample. Comments on this clone: Its antigen is still unknown. Per-base quality was not reported, and no clone a single base away is much larger than it.

In light of the paper, this sample's time point label describes: baseline, week 1 (first vaccination visit). The sample's treatment or condition, from its label and the paper: pre-vaccination baseline after standard-of-care therapy. The donors had newly diagnosed IDH1-mutant astrocytomas of WHO grade 3 or 4 that showed loss of nuclear ATRX. The samples were drawn from NOA16, a multicentre, single-arm, open-label phase I trial in Germany that tested a mutant IDH1 peptide vaccine in humans for the first time. For immunogenicity testing, the blood drawn at visit V03 was used as the baseline sample. The DNeasy Blood and Tissue Kit was used to extract genomic DNA from EDTA blood for TCRB sequencing. The source material was PBMCs, sampled from a glioma patient treated with radiotherapy, temozolomide or both. The sequence derives from a man aged 50-60 years with glioma.

CDR3 protein: CASSQAGTAQLEGYTF. In nucleotide form, the sequence is TGTGCCAGCAGCCAGGCCGGGACAGCCCAACTAGAGGGCTACACCTTC. This chain joins TRBV4-2 to TRBJ1-2; TRBD1 lines up with 7 middle nucleotides. According to the germline V gene, CDR1 reads LGHNA and CDR2 reads YNFKEQ. Ends trimmed: V by 3 bases, J by 8 bases; bases unmatched to a gene: 15. The CDR3, cysteine through phenylalanine, is 16 amino acids long. Just CDR3 DNA is preserved here, 48 bases in frame from base 1.